The present TCR beta chain was sequenced within a study of T-cell memory formation after mild COVID-19. Study-wide results and caveats: Clones which contracted sat mainly in CM and EM if CD4+, and in EMRA if CD8+.

V was cut by 5 bases and J by 4 bases, with 10 bases left in between. Per the germline V gene, CDR1 is SGHVS and CDR2 is FNYEAQ. The CDR3 extends over 13 amino acids. In regard to this clonotype: Its matching antigen is unknown.

In TCRdb, the 5' RACE reads were re-called with MiXCR into one record per CDR3 protein. The repertoire includes roughly 14,000 distinct CDR3 sequences, under 25% of them detected once, and about 52% sits in the top ten. The clonotype was recovered from an adult woman who had mild COVID-19 (a few samples of this study predate the infection). Cell type and time point are not known. The chain couples TRBV7-6 to TRBJ2-3; D not resolved. The source material was PBMCs or a T cell subset sorted from them (not recorded which). The CDR3 DNA reads as TGTGCCAGCAGCCTTGGCCCACCAGATACGCAGTATTTT. This encodes CASSLGPPDTQYF.